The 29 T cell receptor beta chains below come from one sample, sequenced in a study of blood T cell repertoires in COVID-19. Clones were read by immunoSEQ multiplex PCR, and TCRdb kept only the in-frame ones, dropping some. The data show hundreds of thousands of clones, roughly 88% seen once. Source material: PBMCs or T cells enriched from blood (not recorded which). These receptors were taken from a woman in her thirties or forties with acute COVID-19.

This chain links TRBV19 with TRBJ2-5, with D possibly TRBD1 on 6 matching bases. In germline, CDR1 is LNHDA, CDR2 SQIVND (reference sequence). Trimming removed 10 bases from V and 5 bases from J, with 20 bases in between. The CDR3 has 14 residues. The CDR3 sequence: CATHPFIGGETQYF. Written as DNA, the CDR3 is TGTGCCACCCACCCTTTTATAGGGGGTGAGACCCAGTACTTC.

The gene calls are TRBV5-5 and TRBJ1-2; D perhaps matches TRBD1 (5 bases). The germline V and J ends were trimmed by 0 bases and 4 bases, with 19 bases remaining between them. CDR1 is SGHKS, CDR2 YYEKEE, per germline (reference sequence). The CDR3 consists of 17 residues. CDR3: CASSLVGHNSGGYGYTF. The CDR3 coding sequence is TGTGCCAGCAGCTTGGTTGGACATAACTCCGGGGGCTATGGCTACACCTTC.

CDR3 region: CASSPTGNPYNEQFF. The CDR3 DNA sequence: TGCGCCAGCAGCCCTACAGGGAACCCCTACAATGAGCAGTTCTTC. V usage is TRBV5-1 and J usage is TRBJ2-1; tentatively, D is TRBD1 (6 bases). The germline V gene encodes CDR1 SGHRS and CDR2 YFSETQ. V lost 4 bases and J 2 bases, leaving 13 bases between the germline ends. The CDR3 is 15 amino acids.

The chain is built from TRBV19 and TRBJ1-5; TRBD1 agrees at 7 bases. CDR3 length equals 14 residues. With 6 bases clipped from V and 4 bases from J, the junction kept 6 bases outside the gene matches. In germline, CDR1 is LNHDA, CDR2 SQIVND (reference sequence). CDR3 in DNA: TGTGCCAGTAGGGGACAGTCCCTAAATCAGCCCCAGCATTTT. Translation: CASRGQSLNQPQHF.

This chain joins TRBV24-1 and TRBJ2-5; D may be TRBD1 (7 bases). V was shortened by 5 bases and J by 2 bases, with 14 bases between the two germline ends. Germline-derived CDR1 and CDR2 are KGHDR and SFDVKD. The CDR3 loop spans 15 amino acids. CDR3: CATSGGDSPQETQYF. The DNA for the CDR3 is TGTGCCACCAGTGGCGGGGACAGCCCTCAAGAGACCCAGTACTTC.

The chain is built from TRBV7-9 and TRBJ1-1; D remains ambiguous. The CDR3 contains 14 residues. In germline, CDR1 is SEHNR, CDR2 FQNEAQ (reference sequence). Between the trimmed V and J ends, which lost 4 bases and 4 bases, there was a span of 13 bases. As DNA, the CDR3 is TGTGCCAGCAGCTCAACGGCCCCGGGCACTGAAGCTTTCTTT. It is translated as CASSSTAPGTEAFF.

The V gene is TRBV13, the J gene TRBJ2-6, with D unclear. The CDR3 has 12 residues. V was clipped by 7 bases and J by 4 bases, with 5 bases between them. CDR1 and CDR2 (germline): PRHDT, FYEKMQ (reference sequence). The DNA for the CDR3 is TGTGCCAGCACCCTGGGGGCCAACGTCCTGACTTTC. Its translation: CASTLGANVLTF.

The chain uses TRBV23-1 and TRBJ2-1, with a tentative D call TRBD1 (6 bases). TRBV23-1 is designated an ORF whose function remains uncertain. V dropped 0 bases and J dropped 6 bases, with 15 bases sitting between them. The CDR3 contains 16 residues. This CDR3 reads CASSQSTKGDLNEQFF. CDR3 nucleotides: TGCGCCAGCAGTCAATCTACGAAGGGGGATCTCAATGAGCAGTTCTTC.

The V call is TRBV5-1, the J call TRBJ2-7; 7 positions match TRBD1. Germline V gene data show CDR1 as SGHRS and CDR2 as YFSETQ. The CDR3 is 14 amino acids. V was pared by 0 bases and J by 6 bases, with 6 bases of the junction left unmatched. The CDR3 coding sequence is TGCGCCAGCAGCTTGGGACAGGGAAATCGCGAGCAGTACTTC. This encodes CASSLGQGNREQYF.

For the CDR3, the DNA is TGCGCCAGCAGCGGGGACAGGGGGCACTATGGCTACACCTTC. Its translation: CASSGDRGHYGYTF. This chain uses TRBV5-1 with TRBJ1-2; TRBD1 matches at 12 bases. The CDR3 is 14 residues long. Losses at the gene ends were 4 bases for V and 3 bases for J; bases not matched to a gene: 1. CDR1 is SGHRS, CDR2 YFSETQ, per germline.

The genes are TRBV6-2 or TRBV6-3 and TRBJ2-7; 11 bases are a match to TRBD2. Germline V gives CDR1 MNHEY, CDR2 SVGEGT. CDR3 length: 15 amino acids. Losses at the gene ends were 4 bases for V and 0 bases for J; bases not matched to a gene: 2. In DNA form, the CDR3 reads TGTGCCAGCAGTTCCACTAGCGGGGGCTCCTACGAGCAGTACTTC. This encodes CASSSTSGGSYEQYF.

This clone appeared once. Here the CDR3 reads CASSKTTGGVATQYF. CDR3 coding DNA: TGTGCCAGTAGTAAAACTACAGGGGGGGTTGCGACCCAGTACTTC. The rearrangement uses TRBV19 and TRBJ2-5; TRBD1 might be the D (8 bases). V lost 4 bases to trimming and J lost 7 bases, with 19 bases between them. Looked up from germline, CDR1 is LNHDA and CDR2 is SQIVND (reference sequence). The CDR3 runs 15 residues.

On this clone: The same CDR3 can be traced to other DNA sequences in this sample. This CDR3 is CASSEAGSTEAFF. CDR3 coding DNA: TGTGCCAGCAGTGAAGCCGGGAGCACTGAAGCTTTCTTT. V gene TRBV6-1 combines with J gene TRBJ1-1; D unresolved. CDR3 length equals 13 residues. V dropped 0 bases and J dropped 4 bases, with 6 bases sitting between them. CDR1 is MNHNS and CDR2 is SASEGT in the germline V gene.

The CDR3, as DNA: TGTGCCTGGAGTGTACCGGGGGGGGCCAATTCACCCCTCCACTTT. Translated, it gives CAWSVPGGANSPLHF. V is TRBV30 and J is TRBJ1-6; D perhaps matches TRBD1 (6 bases). The CDR3 consists of 15 residues. CDR1 and CDR2 (germline): GTSNPN, SVGIG (reference sequence). The V and J ends lost 0 bases and 7 bases respectively, with 13 bases between them.

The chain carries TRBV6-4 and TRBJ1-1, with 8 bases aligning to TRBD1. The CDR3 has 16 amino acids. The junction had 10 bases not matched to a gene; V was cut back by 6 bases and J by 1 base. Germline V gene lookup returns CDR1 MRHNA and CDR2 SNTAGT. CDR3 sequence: CASRNRGQGGNTEAFF. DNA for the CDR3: TGTGCCAGCAGAAACAGAGGACAGGGTGGGAACACTGAAGCTTTCTTT.

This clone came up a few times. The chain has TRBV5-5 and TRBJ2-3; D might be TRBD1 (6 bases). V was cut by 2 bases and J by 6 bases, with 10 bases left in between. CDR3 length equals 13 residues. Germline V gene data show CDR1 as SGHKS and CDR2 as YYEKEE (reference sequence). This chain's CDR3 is CASSFGGSDTQYF. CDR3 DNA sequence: TGTGCCAGCAGCTTTGGGGGCTCGGATACGCAGTATTTT.

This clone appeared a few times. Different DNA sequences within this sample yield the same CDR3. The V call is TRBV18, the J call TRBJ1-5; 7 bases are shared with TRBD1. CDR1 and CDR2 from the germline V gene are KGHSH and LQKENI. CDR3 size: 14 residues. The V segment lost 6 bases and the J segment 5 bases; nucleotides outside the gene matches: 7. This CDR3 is CASSRQGEDQPQHF. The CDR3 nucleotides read TGTGCCAGCTCTCGACAGGGAGAGGATCAGCCCCAGCATTTT.

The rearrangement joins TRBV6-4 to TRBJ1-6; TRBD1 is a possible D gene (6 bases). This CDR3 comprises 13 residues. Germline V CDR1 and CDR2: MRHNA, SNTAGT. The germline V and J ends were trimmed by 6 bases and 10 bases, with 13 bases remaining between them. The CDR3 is CASRQGIGSPLHF. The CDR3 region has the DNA TGTGCCAGCAGACAGGGAATTGGGTCACCCCTCCACTTT.

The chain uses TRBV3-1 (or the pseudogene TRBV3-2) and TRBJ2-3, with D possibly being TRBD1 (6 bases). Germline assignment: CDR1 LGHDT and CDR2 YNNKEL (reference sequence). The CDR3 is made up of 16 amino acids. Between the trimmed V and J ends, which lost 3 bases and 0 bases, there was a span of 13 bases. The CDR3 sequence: CASSQGWDTSTDTQYF. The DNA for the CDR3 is TGTGCCAGCAGCCAGGGTTGGGACACCAGCACAGATACGCAGTATTTT.

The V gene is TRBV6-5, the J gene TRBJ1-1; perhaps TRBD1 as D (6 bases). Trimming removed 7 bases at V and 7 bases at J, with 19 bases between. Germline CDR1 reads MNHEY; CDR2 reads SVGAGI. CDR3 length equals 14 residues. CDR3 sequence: CASTFFRGEDEAFF. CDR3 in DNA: TGTGCCAGCACCTTTTTCAGGGGTGAGGATGAAGCTTTCTTT.

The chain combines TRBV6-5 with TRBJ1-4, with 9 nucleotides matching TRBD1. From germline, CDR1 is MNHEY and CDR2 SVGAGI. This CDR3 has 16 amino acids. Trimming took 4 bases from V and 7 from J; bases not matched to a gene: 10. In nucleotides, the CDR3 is TGTGCCAGCAGTTTACAGGGGGCCGGGAGTGGTGAAAAACTGTTTTTT. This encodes CASSLQGAGSGEKLFF.

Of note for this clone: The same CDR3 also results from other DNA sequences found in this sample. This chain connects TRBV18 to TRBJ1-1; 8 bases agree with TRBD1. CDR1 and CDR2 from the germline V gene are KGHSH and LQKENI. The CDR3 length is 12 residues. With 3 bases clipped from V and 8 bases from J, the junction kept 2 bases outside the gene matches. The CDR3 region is CASSPRQGEAFF. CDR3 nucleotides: TGTGCCAGCTCACCGAGACAGGGGGAAGCTTTCTTT.

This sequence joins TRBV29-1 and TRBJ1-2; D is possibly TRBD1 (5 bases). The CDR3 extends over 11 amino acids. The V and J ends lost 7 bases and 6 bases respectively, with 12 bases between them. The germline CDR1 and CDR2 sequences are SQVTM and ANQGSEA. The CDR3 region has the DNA TGCAGCGCCGTGGGGGGAAATGGCTACACCTTC. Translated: CSAVGGNGYTF.

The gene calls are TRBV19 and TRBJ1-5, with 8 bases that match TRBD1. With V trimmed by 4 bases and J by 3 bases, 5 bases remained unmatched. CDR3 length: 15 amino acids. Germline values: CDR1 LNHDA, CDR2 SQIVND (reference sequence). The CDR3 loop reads CASSRTGWSNQPQHF. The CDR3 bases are TGTGCCAGTAGTAGGACAGGGTGGTCCAATCAGCCCCAGCATTTT.

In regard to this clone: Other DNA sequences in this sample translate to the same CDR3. CDR3 sequence: CASSLAQGSPLHF. DNA of the CDR3: TGTGCCAGCAGCTTAGCCCAGGGCTCACCCCTCCACTTT. This rearrangement joins TRBV7-9 to TRBJ1-6; a possible D gene is TRBD1 (5 bases). The CDR3 is 13 residues long. Germline CDR1 is SEHNR and CDR2 is FQNEAQ (reference sequence). V was pared by 0 bases and J by 10 bases, with 7 bases between.

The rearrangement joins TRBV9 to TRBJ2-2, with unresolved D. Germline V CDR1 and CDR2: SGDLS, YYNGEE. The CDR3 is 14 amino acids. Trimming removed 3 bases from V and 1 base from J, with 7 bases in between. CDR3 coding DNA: TGTGCCAGCAGCGAAGAGGTGAACACCGGGGAGCTGTTTTTT. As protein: CASSEEVNTGELFF.

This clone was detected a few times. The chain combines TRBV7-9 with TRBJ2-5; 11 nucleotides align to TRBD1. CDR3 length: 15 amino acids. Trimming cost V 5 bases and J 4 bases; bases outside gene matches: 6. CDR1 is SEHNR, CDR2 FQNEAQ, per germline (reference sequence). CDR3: CASSPGQGVLETQYF. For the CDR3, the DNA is TGTGCCAGCAGCCCGGGACAGGGGGTTTTAGAGACCCAGTACTTC. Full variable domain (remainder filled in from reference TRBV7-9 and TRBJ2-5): DTGVSQNPRHKITKRGQNVTFRCDPISEHNRLYWYRQTLGQGPEFLTYFQNEAQLEKSRLLSDRFSAERPKGSFSTLEIQRTEQGDSAMYLCASSPGQGVLETQYFGPGTRLLVL.

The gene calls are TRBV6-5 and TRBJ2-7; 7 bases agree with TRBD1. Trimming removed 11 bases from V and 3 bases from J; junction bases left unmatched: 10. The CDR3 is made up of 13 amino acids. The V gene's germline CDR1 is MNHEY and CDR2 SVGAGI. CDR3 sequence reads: CALRAQGYYEQYF. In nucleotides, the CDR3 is TGTGCCCTTAGGGCACAGGGGTACTACGAGCAGTACTTC.

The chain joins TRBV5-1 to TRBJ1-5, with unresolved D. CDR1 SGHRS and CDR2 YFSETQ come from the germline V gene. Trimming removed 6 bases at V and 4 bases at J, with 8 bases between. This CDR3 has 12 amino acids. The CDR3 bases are TGCGCCAGCATAGCAGCGAATCAGCCCCAGCATTTT. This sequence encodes CASIAANQPQHF.